These 21 T cell receptor beta chains originate from one sample sequenced in a study of control samples from healthy donors and cancer patients. Sequencing used immunoSEQ multiplex PCR; TCRdb keeps in-frame clones, though not all of them. This sample yields 150,000 or so clones, of which around 93% are seen a single time; roughly 4.3% belongs to the top ten. Sequencing was performed on blood. The receptors here all came from a woman aged 55-70 years in good health.

The J gene is TRBJ1-4, the V gene TRBV5-1; no reliable D call. The germline V and J ends were trimmed by 4 bases and 0 bases, with 10 bases remaining between them. Germline V gives CDR1 SGHRS, CDR2 YFSETQ. The CDR3 contains 15 residues. This CDR3 is CASSADGTTNEKLFF. The CDR3 DNA sequence: TGCGCCAGCAGCGCAGACGGTACAACTAATGAAAAACTGTTTTTT.

V gene TRBV27 combines with J gene TRBJ2-5; D is uncertain. This CDR3 is built from 14 residues. V was pared by 3 bases and J by 5 bases, with 13 bases between. The germline CDR1 and CDR2 sequences are MNHEY and SMNVEV (reference sequence). The CDR3 sequence is CASSFGSGEETQYF. CDR3 DNA sequence: TGTGCCAGCAGTTTTGGGTCAGGCGAGGAGACCCAGTACTTC.

The J gene is TRBJ2-7, the V gene TRBV4-1, with D possibly TRBD1 on 5 matching bases. The CDR3 length is 17 residues. The V end lost 3 bases, the J end lost 3 bases, and 21 bases lay between the germline ends. Germline CDR1 reads MGHRA; CDR2 reads YSYEKL. The CDR3 region has the DNA TGCGCCAGCAGCCAGGTGGTACTCCAGGGTATCTTCTACGAGCAGTACTTC. This sequence encodes CASSQVVLQGIFYEQYF.

The V and J genes are TRBV7-8 and TRBJ1-5; no definite D call. Germline V gives CDR1 SGHVS, CDR2 FQNEAQ. Trimming stripped 3 bases from V and 2 bases from J, with 11 bases between. There are 15 residues in the CDR3. CDR3 loop: CASSLRAEGNQPQHF. CDR3 coding DNA: TGTGCCAGCAGCTTGAGGGCGGAAGGCAATCAGCCCCAGCATTTT.

The chain uses TRBV7-9 and TRBJ1-2, with TRBD1 as a possible D gene (6 bases). Trimming removed 1 base at V and 1 base at J, with 10 bases between. CDR1 SEHNR and CDR2 FQNEAQ come from the germline V gene (reference sequence). The CDR3 totals 15 residues. CDR3 region: CASSLGVGGNYGYTF. For the CDR3, the DNA is TGTGCCAGCAGCTTAGGCGTAGGGGGTAACTATGGCTACACCTTC. Full variable domain (missing parts from reference TRBV7-9 and TRBJ1-2): DTGVSQNPRHKITKRGQNVTFRCDPISEHNRLYWYRQTLGQGPEFLTYFQNEAQLEKSRLLSDRFSAERPKGSFSTLEIQRTEQGDSAMYLCASSLGVGGNYGYTFGSGTRLTVV.

This chain joins TRBV5-4 and TRBJ2-7; D is undetermined. This CDR3 has 12 amino acids. V was trimmed by 3 bases and J by 3 bases, leaving 7 bases between them. Looked up from germline, CDR1 is SGHNT and CDR2 is YYREEE (reference sequence). The CDR3: CASSSESYEQYF. The CDR3 DNA reads as TGTGCCAGCAGCTCGGAGAGCTACGAGCAGTACTTC.

This chain links TRBV3-1 (or the pseudogene TRBV3-2) with TRBJ1-2; 7 positions agree with TRBD1. There are 18 residues in the CDR3. The germline CDR1 and CDR2 sequences are LGHDT and YNNKEL (reference sequence). The V segment lost 11 bases and the J segment 6 bases; nucleotides outside the gene matches: 27. CDR3 loop: CARTPGGAGGASGDGYTF. The CDR3 coding sequence is TGTGCCCGCACCCCGGGGGGGGCAGGGGGGGCCTCTGGGGATGGCTACACCTTC.

V usage is TRBV6-2 or TRBV6-3 and J usage is TRBJ2-5; possible D gene TRBD1, 8 bases. The CDR3 is 15 residues long. Germline V CDR1 and CDR2: MNHEY, SVGEGT. Trimming cost V 4 bases and J 5 bases, with 17 bases left between them. CDR3 sequence: CASSSTGGDWETQYF. DNA of the CDR3: TGTGCCAGCAGTTCTACAGGGGGGGATTGGGAGACCCAGTACTTC.

The chain employs TRBV30 and TRBJ1-5, with D possibly being TRBD1 (6 bases). Germline CDR1 reads GTSNPN; CDR2 reads SVGIG (reference sequence). V shed 5 bases and J shed 3 bases, with 11 bases lying between them. CDR3 length: 13 residues. The chain's CDR3 is CAWANRDNQPQHF. As DNA, the CDR3 is TGTGCCTGGGCTAACAGGGACAATCAGCCCCAGCATTTT.

The chain joins TRBV27 to TRBJ1-1; unclear D gene. The CDR3 is 12 residues long. CDR1 MNHEY and CDR2 SMNVEV come from the germline V gene (reference sequence). Trimming stripped 7 bases from V and 1 base from J, with 7 bases between. DNA of the CDR3: TGTGCCAGCAAGCGGGGGAACACTGAAGCTTTCTTT. Translating it yields CASKRGNTEAFF.

The chain carries TRBV2 and TRBJ2-2; D call uncertain. Trimming shortened V by 7 bases and J by 4 bases, and 10 bases separated the two germline ends. This CDR3 region has 13 residues. Germline V gives CDR1 SNHLY, CDR2 FYNNEI. The CDR3 DNA reads TGTGCCAGCACTCCGGACCCCACCGGGGAGCTGTTTTTT. Protein sequence: CASTPDPTGELFF.

The rearrangement joins TRBV27 to TRBJ2-7; the D gene is possibly TRBD1 (6 bases). Trimming took off 6 bases at V and 2 bases at J, with 14 bases between the two ends. This CDR3 region has 14 residues. CDR1 is MNHEY, CDR2 SMNVEV, per germline (reference sequence). The DNA for the CDR3 is TGTGCCAGCAGATACACAGGGAGCACCTACGAGCAGTACTTC. It translates to CASRYTGSTYEQYF.

The CDR3 nucleotides read TGTGCCAGCAGACCCGGGACGACTGGACCCCTCCACTTT. Protein: CASRPGTTGPLHF. The genes are TRBV2 and TRBJ1-6; D may be TRBD1 (5 bases). The germline V gene encodes CDR1 SNHLY and CDR2 FYNNEI. Trimming cost V 6 bases and J 12 bases, with 15 bases left between them. CDR3 length: 13 residues.

The V gene is TRBV5-1, the J gene TRBJ1-3; a weak D match, TRBD1 (5 bases). CDR1 and CDR2 from the germline V gene are SGHRS and YFSETQ. Trimming cost V 6 bases and J 4 bases, with 11 bases left between them. The CDR3 has 13 amino acids. CDR3 nucleotides: TGCGCCAGCACAAGGACACCAGGAAACACCATATATTTT. The encoded protein is CASTRTPGNTIYF.

The chain is built from TRBV7-2 and TRBJ2-7; 9 nucleotides line up with TRBD1. V lost 5 bases and J lost 3; bases outside the gene matches: 8. Germline CDR1 reads SGHTA; CDR2 reads FQGNSA. This CDR3 comprises 15 residues. Here the CDR3 reads CASSPPGTGLYEQYF. CDR3 coding DNA: TGTGCCAGCAGCCCGCCCGGGACAGGGCTCTACGAGCAGTACTTC.

The rearrangement links TRBV29-1 to TRBJ1-1; D is unresolved. The V end was cut by 7 bases, the J end by 5 bases, with 8 bases between. CDR3 length: 10 residues. Per the germline V gene, CDR1 is SQVTM and CDR2 is ANQGSEA. The chain's CDR3 is CSAGWTEAFF. The CDR3 nucleotides are TGCAGCGCCGGATGGACTGAAGCTTTCTTT.

This chain uses TRBV5-1 with TRBJ2-2, with 11 positions matching TRBD2. This CDR3 has 18 residues. With V trimmed by 0 bases and J by 4 bases, 8 bases remained unmatched. Germline values: CDR1 SGHRS, CDR2 YFSETQ. In DNA, the CDR3 is TGCGCCAGCAGCTTGGGACTAGCGGGGACTGTTGGCACCGGGGAGCTGTTTTTT. This translates into CASSLGLAGTVGTGELFF. Using reference TRBV5-1 and TRBJ2-2 for the parts outside the CDR3, the full variable domain is KAGVTQTPRYLIKTRGQQVTLSCSPISGHRSVSWYQQTPGQGLQFLFEYFSETQRNKGNFPGRFSGRQFSNSRSEMNVSTLELGDSALYLCASSLGLAGTVGTGELFFGEGSRLTVL.

The V gene is TRBV30, the J gene TRBJ2-2; 8 bases are shared with TRBD2. The CDR3 totals 12 residues. The trim removed 3 bases at V and 6 bases at J, leaving 0 bases unmatched. CDR1 and CDR2 from the germline V gene are GTSNPN and SVGIG (reference sequence). The CDR3 sequence is CAWRREAGELFF. CDR3 nucleotides: TGTGCCTGGAGGCGGGAGGCCGGGGAGCTGTTTTTT. Full variable domain (remainder filled in from reference TRBV30 and TRBJ2-2): SQTIHQWPATLVQPVGSPLSLECTVEGTSNPNLYWYRQAAGRGLQLLFYSVGIGQISSEVPQNLSASRPQDRQFILSSKKLLLSDSGFYLCAWRREAGELFFGEGSRLTVL.

The genes are TRBV7-9 and TRBJ1-2; perhaps TRBD1 as D (5 bases). Germline V gene lookup returns CDR1 SEHNR and CDR2 FQNEAQ (reference sequence). The CDR3 is made up of 15 amino acids. The V and J ends lost 6 bases and 2 bases respectively, with 16 bases between them. CDR3 coding DNA: TGTGCCAGCAGTGCCGGGACGGGTTTAAACTATGGCTACACCTTC. Its translation is CASSAGTGLNYGYTF.

The chain couples TRBV29-1 to TRBJ2-7; TRBD1 agrees at 7 bases. Germline V gene lookup returns CDR1 SQVTM and CDR2 ANQGSEA. V lost 3 bases to trimming and J lost 6 bases; unmatched junction nucleotides: 8. The CDR3 consists of 13 residues. CDR3 bases: TGCAGCGTTGAGGCAGGGGGTCCTCTCGAGCAGTACTTC. It is translated as CSVEAGGPLEQYF.

V is TRBV18 and J is TRBJ1-1, with 8 bases fitting TRBD1. Unmatched junction bases numbered 7, after V lost 2 bases and J lost 5 bases. CDR1 is KGHSH and CDR2 is LQKENI in the germline V gene. This CDR3 comprises 15 residues. CDR3 in amino acids: CASSPTQGANTEAFF. CDR3 in DNA: TGTGCCAGCTCACCAACGCAGGGGGCGAATACTGAAGCTTTCTTT.